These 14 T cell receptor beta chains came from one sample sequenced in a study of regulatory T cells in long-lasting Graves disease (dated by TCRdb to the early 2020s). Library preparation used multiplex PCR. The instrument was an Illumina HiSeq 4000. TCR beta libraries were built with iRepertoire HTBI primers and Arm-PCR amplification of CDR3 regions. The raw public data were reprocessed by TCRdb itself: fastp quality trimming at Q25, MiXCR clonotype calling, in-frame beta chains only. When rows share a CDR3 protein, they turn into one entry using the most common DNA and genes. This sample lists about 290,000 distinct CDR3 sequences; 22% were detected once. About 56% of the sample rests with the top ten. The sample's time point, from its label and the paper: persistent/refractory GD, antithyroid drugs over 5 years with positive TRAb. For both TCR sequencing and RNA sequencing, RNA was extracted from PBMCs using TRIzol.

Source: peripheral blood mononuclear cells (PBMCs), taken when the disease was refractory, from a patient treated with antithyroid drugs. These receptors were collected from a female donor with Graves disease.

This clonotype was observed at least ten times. The CDR3 sequence: CASSFSNRGPNGYTF. The CDR3 nucleotides are TGTGCCAGCAGTTTTTCGAACAGGGGGCCCAATGGCTACACCTTC. V gene TRBV27 combines with J gene TRBJ1-2, with 9 bases lining up with TRBD1. Germline CDR1 is MNHEY and CDR2 is SMNVEV (reference sequence). The length of the CDR3 is 15 residues. Losses at the gene ends were 3 bases for V and 6 bases for J; bases not matched to a gene: 8.

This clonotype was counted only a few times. The CDR3 DNA follows: TGTGCCAGCAGTTACTCGGAACAGGGGGCCTCCTACAATGAGCAGTTCTTC. Translation gives CASSYSEQGASYNEQFF. The chain recombines TRBV6-2 or TRBV6-3 with TRBJ2-1, with 9 positions matching TRBD1. Germline V gene data show CDR1 as MNHEY and CDR2 as SVGEGT. J gave up 0 bases and V 0 bases, and 3 bases lay outside the gene matches. This CDR3 contains 17 residues.

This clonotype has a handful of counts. The CDR3 bases are TGTGCCACCAGCAGAGACGTGGCGGGGTCTCAGCCCCAGCATTTT. It specifies CATSRDVAGSQPQHF. This chain uses TRBV15 with TRBJ1-5, with D unresolved. Germline V gives CDR1 LNHNV, CDR2 YYDKDF (reference sequence). The V and J ends lost 0 bases and 6 bases respectively, with 12 bases between them. This CDR3 has 15 residues.

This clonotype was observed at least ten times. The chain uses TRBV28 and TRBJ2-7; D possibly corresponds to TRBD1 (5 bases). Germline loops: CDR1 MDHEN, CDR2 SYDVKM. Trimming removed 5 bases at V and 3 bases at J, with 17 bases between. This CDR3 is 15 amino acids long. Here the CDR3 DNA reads TGTGCCAGCAGTCTACCGCAGGGTGAAGGCTACGAGCAGTACTTC. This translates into CASSLPQGEGYEQYF.

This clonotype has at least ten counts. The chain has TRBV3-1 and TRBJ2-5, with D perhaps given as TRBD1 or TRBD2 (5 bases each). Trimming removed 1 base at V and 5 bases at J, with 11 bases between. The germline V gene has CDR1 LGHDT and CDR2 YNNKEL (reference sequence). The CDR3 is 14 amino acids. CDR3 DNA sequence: TGTGCCAGCAGCCAAGTCCCAGGGAGTGAGACCCAGTACTTC. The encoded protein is CASSQVPGSETQYF.

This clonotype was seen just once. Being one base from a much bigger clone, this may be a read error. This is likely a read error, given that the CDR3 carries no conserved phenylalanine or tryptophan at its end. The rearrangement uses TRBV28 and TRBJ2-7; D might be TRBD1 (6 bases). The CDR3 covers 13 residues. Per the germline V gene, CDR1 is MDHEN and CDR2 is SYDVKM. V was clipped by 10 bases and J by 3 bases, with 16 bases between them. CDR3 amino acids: CATDRTGNYEQYS. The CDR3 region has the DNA TGTGCCACCGACCGAACAGGGAACTACGAGCAGTACTCC.

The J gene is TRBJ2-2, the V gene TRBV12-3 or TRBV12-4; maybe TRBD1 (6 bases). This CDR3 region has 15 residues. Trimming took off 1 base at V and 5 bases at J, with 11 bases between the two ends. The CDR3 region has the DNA TGTGCCAGCAGTTTAGTAACAGGGCTAACCGGGGAGCTGTTTTTT. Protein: CASSLVTGLTGELFF.

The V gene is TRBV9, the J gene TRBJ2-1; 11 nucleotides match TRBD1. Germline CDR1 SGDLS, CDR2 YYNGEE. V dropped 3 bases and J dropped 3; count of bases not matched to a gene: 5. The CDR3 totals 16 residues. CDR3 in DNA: TGTGCCAGCAGCGGCACGGGACAGGGGGTCTACAATGAGCAGTTCTTC. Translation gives CASSGTGQGVYNEQFF.

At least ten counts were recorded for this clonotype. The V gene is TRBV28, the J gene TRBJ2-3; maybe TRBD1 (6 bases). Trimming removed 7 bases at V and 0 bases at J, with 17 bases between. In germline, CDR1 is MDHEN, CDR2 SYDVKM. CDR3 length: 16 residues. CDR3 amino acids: CASNTGTTSSTDTQYF. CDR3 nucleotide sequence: TGTGCCAGCAACACAGGGACGACATCTAGCACAGATACGCAGTATTTT.

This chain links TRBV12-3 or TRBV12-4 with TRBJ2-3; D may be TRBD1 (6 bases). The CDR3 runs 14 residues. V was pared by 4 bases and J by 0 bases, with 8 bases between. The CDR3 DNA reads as TGTGCCAGCAGTTCTCAGGGGAGCACAGATACGCAGTATTTT. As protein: CASSSQGSTDTQYF.

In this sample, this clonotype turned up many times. CDR3: CASSPRAVNYGYTF. Here the CDR3 DNA reads TGTGCCAGCAGCCCTCGGGCAGTCAACTATGGCTACACCTTC. V is TRBV11-2 and J is TRBJ1-2, with D unclear. The CDR3 is 14 residues long. Trimming pared 5 bases from V and 2 bases from J, leaving 12 bases between. CDR1 SGHAT and CDR2 FQNNGV come from the germline V gene.

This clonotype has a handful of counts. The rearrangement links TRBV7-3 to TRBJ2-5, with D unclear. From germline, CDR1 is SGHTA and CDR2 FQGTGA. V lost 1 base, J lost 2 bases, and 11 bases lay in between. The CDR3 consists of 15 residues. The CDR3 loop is CASSLNGGGQETQYF. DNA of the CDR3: TGTGCCAGCAGCTTAAATGGTGGCGGACAAGAGACCCAGTACTTC.

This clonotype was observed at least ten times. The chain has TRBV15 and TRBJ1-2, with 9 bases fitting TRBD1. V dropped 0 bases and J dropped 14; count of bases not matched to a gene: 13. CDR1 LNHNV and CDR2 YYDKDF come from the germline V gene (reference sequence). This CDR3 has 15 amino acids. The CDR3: CATSRDHAGTGPSTF. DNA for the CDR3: TGTGCCACCAGCAGAGATCATGCTGGGACAGGGCCTTCTACCTTC.

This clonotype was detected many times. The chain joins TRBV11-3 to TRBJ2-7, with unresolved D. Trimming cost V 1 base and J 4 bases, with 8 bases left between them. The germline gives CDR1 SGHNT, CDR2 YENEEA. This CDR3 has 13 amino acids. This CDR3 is CASSLGETYEQYF. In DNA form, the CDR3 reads TGTGCCAGCAGCTTAGGAGAGACGTACGAGCAGTACTTC.